This record covers a single TCR beta chain. Its antigen is unknown. Quantitative 5'-RACE with molecular barcodes produced the TCR beta libraries. TCRdb used MiXCR to reprocess the 5' RACE reads, holding one entry per CDR3 protein. Here the sample spans approximately 150,000 distinct CDR3 sequences, under 55% being singletons. This entry comes from a study of CD8 T cells in ankylosing spondylitis. Findings of the study overall: Among TCR beta sequences, a motif of several highly homologous variants appeared characteristic of ankylosing spondylitis blood. Existing reports had already noted some motif variants in reactive arthritis synovial fluid and blood. Disease-linked clones bore a CD8+ phenotype, appearing relatively rarely in peripheral blood.

The CDR3 has 13 amino acids. Germline V gene lookup returns CDR1 PRHDT and CDR2 FYEKMQ (reference sequence). The V end lost 1 base, the J end lost 4 bases, and 7 bases lay between the germline ends. The chain has TRBV13 and TRBJ1-2; D uncertain. The sample comprised synovial fluid, either unsorted or a sorted T cell fraction (not recorded which). This clonotype was obtained from a male donor with ankylosing spondylitis. CDR3 DNA sequence: TGTGCCAGCAGCTTAGTGGGGTTCTATGGCTACACCTTC. Translating it yields CASSLVGFYGYTF.